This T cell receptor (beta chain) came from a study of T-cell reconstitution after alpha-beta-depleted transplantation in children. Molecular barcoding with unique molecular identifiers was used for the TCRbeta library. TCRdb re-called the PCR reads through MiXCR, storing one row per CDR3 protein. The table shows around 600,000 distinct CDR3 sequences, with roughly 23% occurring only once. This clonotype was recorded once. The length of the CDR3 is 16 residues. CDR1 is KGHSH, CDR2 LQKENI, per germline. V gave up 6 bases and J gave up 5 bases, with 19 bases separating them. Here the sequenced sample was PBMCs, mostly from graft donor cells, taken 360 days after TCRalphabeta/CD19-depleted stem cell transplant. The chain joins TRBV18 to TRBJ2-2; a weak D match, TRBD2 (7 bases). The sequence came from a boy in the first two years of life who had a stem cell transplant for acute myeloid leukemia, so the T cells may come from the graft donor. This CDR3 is CASSSSPAGATGELFF. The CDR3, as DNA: TGTGCCAGCTCGTCCTCCCCGGCGGGGGCGACCGGGGAGCTGTTTTTT.